This T cell receptor beta chain was retrieved from a study of OX40 agonist ivuxolimab in advanced cancers. Whole-study findings and limits: Expanded clones were, on average, more numerous in CD8+ T cells than in CD4+.

Turning to this clone: Its antigen is currently unknown.

The germline V gene has CDR1 MNHEY and CDR2 SVGAGI. V shed 2 bases, J shed 6 bases, and the junction held 6 bases outside the gene matches. The CDR3 totals 14 residues. Profiled with immunoSEQ multiplex PCR; TCRdb holds only in-frame clones, not every one. The sample holds about 61,000 clones; roughly 90% are singletons and the top ten take approximately 23%. The chain has TRBV6-5 and TRBJ1-1; the match to TRBD1 covers 7 bases. This material consisted of CD4+ or CD8+ T cells sorted from blood, taken in a trial of the OX40 agonist ivuxolimab. This TCR was sampled from an adult with an advanced solid tumor such as melanoma, head and neck, liver or kidney cancer. Here the CDR3 reads CASSYQGVVAEAFF. The CDR3 DNA follows: TGTGCCAGCAGTTACCAGGGGGTGGTCGCTGAAGCTTTCTTT.